The 5 T cell receptor beta chains below all came from one sample that was sequenced in a study of immune characterization of retroperitoneal liposarcoma. Each CDR3 protein is one row after TCRdb ran MiXCR on the PCR reads. Of roughly 9,800 distinct CDR3 sequences listed, 37% are singletons. Sequencing input: tumor tissue. The receptors were sampled from a female donor with retroperitoneal liposarcoma.

This chain links TRBV7-2 with TRBJ2-3; TRBD1 matches at 7 bases. The assigned J gene may be wrong: the sequence end matches TRBJ2-4 better. In germline, CDR1 is SGHTA, CDR2 FQGNSA. This CDR3 contains 14 residues. The CDR3 DNA reads as TGTGCCAGCAGCAGTCGACAGGGTGTAAACATTCAGTACTTC. Amino acids: CASSSRQGVNIQYF.

This CDR3 reads CASSRTGGSYEQYF. The CDR3 DNA reads TGTGCCAGCAGCCGGACAGGGGGGTCCTACGAGCAGTACTTC. The genes are TRBV12-3 or TRBV12-4 and TRBJ2-3, with 10 bases that match TRBD1. The DNA end is more similar to TRBJ2-7, so the J call may be wrong. CDR3 size: 14 residues.

The chain employs TRBV6-5 and TRBJ2-2, with D possibly being TRBD2 (6 bases). Trimming took off 5 bases at V and 2 bases at J, with 18 bases between the two ends. This CDR3 is 17 amino acids long. The germline V gene encodes CDR1 MNHEY and CDR2 SVGAGI. CDR3 region: CASSPSGTDLNTGELFF. The CDR3 DNA follows: TGTGCCAGCAGTCCATCCGGGACTGACTTAAACACCGGGGAGCTGTTTTTT.

V gene TRBV6-4 combines with J gene TRBJ2-5, with D hard to call. The tail of the sequence fits TRBJ2-1 better, so the J call may be wrong. The CDR3 contains 14 residues. Germline CDR1 reads MRHNA; CDR2 reads SNTAGT. This CDR3 is CASSDDFEAHEQFF. The DNA of the CDR3 is TGTGCCAGCAGTGACGACTTCGAAGCCCATGAGCAGTTCTTC.

This clonotype has just a few counts. V is TRBV6-4 and J is TRBJ2-1, with D maybe TRBD2 (6 bases). The V gene's germline CDR1 is MRHNA and CDR2 SNTAGT. V lost 0 bases and J 6 bases, leaving 15 bases between the germline ends. The CDR3 runs 16 residues. The CDR3 nucleotides are TGTGCCAGCAGTGACTCAACCGGGACTCCCCCCAATGAGCAGTTCTTC. Its translation is CASSDSTGTPPNEQFF.